The T cell receptor (beta chain) described here comes from a study of cytomegalovirus exposure and HLA in healthy donors. Study in general: T cells numbering some 170 million yielded 100 million to 120 million unique TCR beta sequences in an earlier analysis. Ancestry clustering placed roughly four fifths of 350 to 500 genotyped donors in the Caucasian-associated cluster.

Notes on the study in general: In an earlier analysis, most TCR beta V segments were productive about 90% or about 30% of the time. Later analysis placed DRB1 highest and HLA-C lowest in TCR association rates, which differed by HLA locus.

This CDR3 comprises 18 residues. V gave up 6 bases and J gave up 4 bases; unmatched junction bases: 18. In germline, CDR1 is LNHDA, CDR2 SQIVND (reference sequence). Vbeta (60) and Jbeta (13) primers were used in the PCR. TCRdb's copy holds only in-frame clones and misses some; the assay was immunoSEQ multiplex PCR. This repertoire includes under 65,000 clones. About this clone: What it recognizes is unknown.

This TCR came from a woman aged 25 to 39 in good health and CMV-seropositive. The rearrangement links TRBV19 to TRBJ2-1; 7 nucleotides agree with TRBD1. Source material: PBMCs. The CDR3 is CASSHRLKDRKAYNEQFF. The CDR3 region has the DNA TGTGCCAGTAGCCACCGACTTAAGGACAGGAAGGCTTACAATGAGCAGTTCTTC.